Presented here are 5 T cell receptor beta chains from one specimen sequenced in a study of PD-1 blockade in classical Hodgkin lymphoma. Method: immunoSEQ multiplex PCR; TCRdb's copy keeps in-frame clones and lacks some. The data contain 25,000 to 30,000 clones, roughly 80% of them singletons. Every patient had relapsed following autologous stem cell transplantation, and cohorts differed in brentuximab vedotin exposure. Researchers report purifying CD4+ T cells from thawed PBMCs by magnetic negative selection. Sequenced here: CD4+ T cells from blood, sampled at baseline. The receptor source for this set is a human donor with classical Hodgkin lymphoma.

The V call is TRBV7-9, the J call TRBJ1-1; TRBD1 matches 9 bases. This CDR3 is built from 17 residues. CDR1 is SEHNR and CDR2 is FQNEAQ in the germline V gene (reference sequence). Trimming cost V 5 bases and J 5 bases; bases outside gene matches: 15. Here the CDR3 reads CASSPYRGQLGLTEAFF. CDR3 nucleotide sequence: TGTGCCAGCAGCCCTTACAGGGGGCAATTGGGATTGACTGAAGCTTTCTTT.

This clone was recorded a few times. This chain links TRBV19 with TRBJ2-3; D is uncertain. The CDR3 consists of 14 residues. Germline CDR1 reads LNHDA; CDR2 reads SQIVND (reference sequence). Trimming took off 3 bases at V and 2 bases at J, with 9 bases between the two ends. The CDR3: CASSMFDFTDTQYF. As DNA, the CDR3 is TGTGCCAGTAGTATGTTCGATTTCACAGATACGCAGTATTTT.

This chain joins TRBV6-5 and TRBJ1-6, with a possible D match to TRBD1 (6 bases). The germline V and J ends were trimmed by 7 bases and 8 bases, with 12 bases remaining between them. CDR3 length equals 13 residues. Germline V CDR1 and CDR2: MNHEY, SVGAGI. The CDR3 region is CASTRGADSPLHF. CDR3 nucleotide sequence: TGTGCCAGCACTAGGGGGGCGGATTCACCCCTCCACTTT.

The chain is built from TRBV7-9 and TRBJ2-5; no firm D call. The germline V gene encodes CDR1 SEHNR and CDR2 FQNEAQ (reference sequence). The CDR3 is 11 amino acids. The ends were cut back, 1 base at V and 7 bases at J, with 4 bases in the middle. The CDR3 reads CASSLGGTQYF. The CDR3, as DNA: TGTGCCAGCAGCTTAGGGGGGACCCAGTACTTC.

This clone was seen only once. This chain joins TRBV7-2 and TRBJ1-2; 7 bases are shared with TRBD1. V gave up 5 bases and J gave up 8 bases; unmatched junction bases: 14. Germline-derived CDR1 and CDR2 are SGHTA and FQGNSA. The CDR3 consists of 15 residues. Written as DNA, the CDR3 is TGTGCCAGCAGCAGAGTAGGGGGCGCCTGGGGCGGCTACACCTTC. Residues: CASSRVGGAWGGYTF. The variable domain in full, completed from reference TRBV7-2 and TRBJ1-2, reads GAGVSQSPSNKVTEKGKDVELRCDPISGHTALYWYRQSLGQGLEFLIYFQGNSAPDKSGLPSDRFSAERTGGSVSTLTIQRTQQEDSAVYLCASSRVGGAWGGYTFGSGTRLTVV.